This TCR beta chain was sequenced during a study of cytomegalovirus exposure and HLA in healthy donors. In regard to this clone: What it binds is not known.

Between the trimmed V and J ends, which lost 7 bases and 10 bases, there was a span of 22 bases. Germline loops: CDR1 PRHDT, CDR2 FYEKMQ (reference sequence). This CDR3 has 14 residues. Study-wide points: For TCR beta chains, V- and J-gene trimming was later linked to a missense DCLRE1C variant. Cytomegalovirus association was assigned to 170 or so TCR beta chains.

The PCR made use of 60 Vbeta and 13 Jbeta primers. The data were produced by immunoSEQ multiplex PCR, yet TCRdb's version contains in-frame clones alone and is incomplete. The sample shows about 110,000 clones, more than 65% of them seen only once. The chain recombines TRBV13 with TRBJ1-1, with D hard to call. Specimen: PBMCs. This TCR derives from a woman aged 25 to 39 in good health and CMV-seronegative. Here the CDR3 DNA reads TGTGCCAGCACCCTGGGCCATCCGTCCGCGTTAGCTTTCTTT. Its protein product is CASTLGHPSALAFF.